This is a list of T cell receptor beta chains from one sample in a study of identifying expanded T cells in peripheral blood. TCRdb keeps only in-frame clones here, not all; method: immunoSEQ multiplex PCR. The sample has tens of thousands of clones, around four fifths seen once; the top ten hold 18%. Sequenced material: blood. All receptors derive from a person aged 18 to 75 in good health. The CDR3 runs from the conserved cysteine through the conserved F or W. The D gene is left open where the match is weak. Clone size is stated in some rows and not others, as once, few, many or a class when expanded.

size: NA
J: TRBJ1-2
D: NA
V: TRBV11-2
DNA: TGTGCCAGCAGCTTAAGGCAACAGGGCTATGGCTACACCTTC
CDR3: CASSLRQQGYGYTF

size: NA
J: TRBJ2-7
D: NA
V: TRBV5-1
DNA: TGCGCCAGCAGCCCCAGGGCCCCCTCCTACGAGCAGTACTTC
CDR3: CASSPRAPSYEQYF

size: NA
J: TRBJ1-1
D: TRBD1
V: TRBV14
DNA: TGTGCCAGCAGCCCAAAGGGACAGGGGGGTCGGAACACTGAAGCTTTCTTT
CDR3: CASSPKGQGGRNTEAFF

size: NA
J: TRBJ1-4
D: NA
V: TRBV19
DNA: TGTGCCAGTAAAGGGACCTTTAATGAAAAACTGTTTTTT
CDR3: CASKGTFNEKLFF

size: NA
J: TRBJ2-5
D: TRBD1
V: TRBV13
DNA: TGTGCCAGCAGCACGGACAGGGTAAGGTCTCCAGAGACCCAGTACTTC
CDR3: CASSTDRVRSPETQYF

size: NA
J: TRBJ1-5
D: NA
V: TRBV11-2
DNA: TGTGCCAGCAGCTTAGGCTGGGGGGAACGGAATCAGCCCCAGCATTTT
CDR3: CASSLGWGERNQPQHF

size: NA
J: TRBJ2-7
D: TRBD1
V: TRBV10-3
DNA: TGTGCCATCAGACACCAGGGGGCGACGGACGAGCAGTACTTC
CDR3: CAIRHQGATDEQYF

size: NA
J: TRBJ2-3
D: NA
V: TRBV11-2
DNA: TGTGCCAGCAGCTTTCGAGGGTCCACAGATACGCAGTATTTT
CDR3: CASSFRGSTDTQYF

size: NA
J: TRBJ2-4
D: TRBD2
V: TRBV2
DNA: TGTGCCAGCAGTGAACCTAGCGGGTTAACAGCCAAAAACATTCAGTACTTC
CDR3: CASSEPSGLTAKNIQYF

size: few
J: TRBJ2-1
D: NA
V: TRBV7-9
DNA: TGTGCCAGCAGCTTAGGGCGGGATGAGCAGTTCTTC
CDR3: CASSLGRDEQFF

size: few
J: TRBJ1-1
D: NA
V: TRBV5-1
DNA: TGCGCCAGCAGCTTGGAACGGATGGGGGGGACTGAAGCTTTCTTT
CDR3: CASSLERMGGTEAFF

size: NA
J: TRBJ2-7
D: TRBD2
V: TRBV28
DNA: TGTGCCAGCAGTTCGTCCGGGACTAGCTACGAGCAGTACTTC
CDR3: CASSSSGTSYEQYF

size: NA
J: TRBJ1-3
D: NA
V: TRBV2
DNA: TGTGCCAGCAGTGAGGAAGGGGTGGCTGGAAACACCATATATTTT
CDR3: CASSEEGVAGNTIYF

size: few
J: TRBJ2-5
D: TRBD1
V: TRBV10-3
DNA: TGTGCCATCAAGTCCGGGACAGGGCAAGAGACCCAGTACTTC
CDR3: CAIKSGTGQETQYF

size: NA
J: TRBJ2-7
D: NA
V: TRBV4-1
DNA: TGCGCCAGCAGCCAAGGGGGACTTAGGACCCGACCCTACGAGCAGTACTTC
CDR3: CASSQGGLRTRPYEQYF

size: NA
J: TRBJ2-2
D: NA
V: TRBV7-9
DNA: TGTGCCAGCAGCCCACGCGGACCCAACACCGGGGAGCTGTTTTTT
CDR3: CASSPRGPNTGELFF

size: NA
J: TRBJ2-7
D: NA
V: TRBV7-8
DNA: TGTGCCAGCACCGGCCGGGTCTCCACCTACGAGCAGTACTTC
CDR3: CASTGRVSTYEQYF

size: NA
J: TRBJ2-7
D: NA
V: TRBV6-5
DNA: TGTGCCAGCAGTTATGGTTGGAGGAGTTCCTACGAGCAGTACTTC
CDR3: CASSYGWRSSYEQYF

size: once
J: TRBJ2-3
D: NA
V: TRBV28
DNA: TGTGCCAGCAGTTTAAGATCGCCAGATACGCAGTATTTT
CDR3: CASSLRSPDTQYF

size: once
J: TRBJ1-2
D: NA
V: TRBV6-1
DNA: TGTGCCAGCAGTGAAGCCAGAGACCTCTATGGCTACACCTTC
CDR3: CASSEARDLYGYTF

size: NA
J: TRBJ2-5
D: TRBD2
V: TRBV19
DNA: TGTGCCAGTAGTATCGGCAGGGGACTAGCGGAGACCCAGTACTTC
CDR3: CASSIGRGLAETQYF

size: NA
J: TRBJ1-1
D: TRBD1
V: TRBV19
DNA: TGTGCCAGTAGTATTTTGTCAGGGGGGGGCCGGAACACTGAAGCTTTCTTT
CDR3: CASSILSGGGRNTEAFF

size: NA
J: TRBJ2-5
D: NA
V: TRBV10-2
DNA: TGCGCCAGCAGTGAGGGGGTTCAAGAGACCCAGTACTTC
CDR3: CASSEGVQETQYF

size: NA
J: TRBJ1-5
D: NA
V: TRBV7-2
DNA: TGTGCCAGCAGCTTAGAGGTAGCGGGGGATCTTCAGCCCCAGCATTTT
CDR3: CASSLEVAGDLQPQHF

size: NA
J: TRBJ1-2
D: NA
V: TRBV6-6
DNA: TGTGCCACCGAAAACAGGGTAGGCGGCTACACCTTC
CDR3: CATENRVGGYTF

size: NA
J: TRBJ2-7
D: NA
V: TRBV28
DNA: TGTGCCAGCAGTTTGTCGGGACGGTCCTACGAGCAGTACTTC
CDR3: CASSLSGRSYEQYF

size: once
J: TRBJ2-1
D: TRBD1
V: TRBV7-6
DNA: TGTGCCAGCAGCCTCACAGGGGTGGTCAGCAATGAGCAGTTCTTC
CDR3: CASSLTGVVSNEQFF

size: NA
J: TRBJ1-3
D: NA
V: TRBV5-8
DNA: TGTGCCACCGGCGACGGTCCCTCTGGAAACACCATATATTTT
CDR3: CATGDGPSGNTIYF

size: NA
J: TRBJ2-5
D: NA
V: TRBV19
DNA: TGTGCCAGTAGTATTCCTTGGCGGCAAGAGACCCAGTACTTC
CDR3: CASSIPWRQETQYF

size: NA
J: TRBJ1-3
D: NA
V: TRBV7-9
DNA: TGTGCCAGCAGCTTAGGACCCGAAAGGCAGGGAAACACCATATATTTT
CDR3: CASSLGPERQGNTIYF

size: NA
J: TRBJ2-1
D: TRBD2
V: TRBV5-1
DNA: TGCGCCAGCAGCTTGGAAGGGTGGACTAGCAGCTACAATGAGCAGTTCTTC
CDR3: CASSLEGWTSSYNEQFF

size: NA
J: TRBJ1-1
D: TRBD1
V: TRBV19
DNA: TGTGCCAGTAAGGTCCAGGGGGCGACTGAAGCTTTCTTT
CDR3: CASKVQGATEAFF

size: NA
J: TRBJ1-5
D: NA
V: TRBV5-5
DNA: TGTGCCAGCAACCCATCCGGGTTGAGCAATCAGCCCCAGCATTTT
CDR3: CASNPSGLSNQPQHF

size: NA
J: TRBJ2-2
D: TRBD1
V: TRBV29-1
DNA: TGCAGCGCCGCCTCCGGGACAGAGAACACCGGGGAGCTGTTTTTT
CDR3: CSAASGTENTGELFF

size: NA
J: TRBJ2-5
D: NA
V: TRBV7-8
DNA: TGTGCCAGCAGCTCTCTCCCTGGGGAGACCCAGTACTTC
CDR3: CASSSLPGETQYF

size: NA
J: TRBJ2-3
D: NA
V: TRBV14
DNA: TGTGCCAGCAGCCAAGATTTGGGGGCGCCCAAAGATACGCAGTATTTT
CDR3: CASSQDLGAPKDTQYF

size: NA
J: TRBJ1-1
D: NA
V: TRBV6-5
DNA: TGTGCCAGCAGTTACTTAGGGGACACTGAAGCTTTCTTT
CDR3: CASSYLGDTEAFF

size: NA
J: TRBJ2-7
D: NA
V: TRBV6-6
DNA: TGTGCCAGCAGTTACCTCGGGACGTCTACCTACGAGCAGTACTTC
CDR3: CASSYLGTSTYEQYF

size: NA
J: TRBJ2-3
D: NA
V: TRBV29-1
DNA: TGCAGCGTTCTAATACCGAGCACAGATACGCAGTATTTT
CDR3: CSVLIPSTDTQYF

size: NA
J: TRBJ2-1
D: TRBD1
V: TRBV5-1
DNA: TGCGCCAGCCAGACAGGGGGCGACTACAATGAGCAGTTCTTC
CDR3: CASQTGGDYNEQFF

size: NA
J: TRBJ1-3
D: NA
V: TRBV28
DNA: TGTGCCAGCAGTTTCCAAGGAAGAAACACCATATATTTT
CDR3: CASSFQGRNTIYF

size: few
J: TRBJ1-2
D: NA
V: TRBV19
DNA: TGTGCCAGTAAGTTCAGAGACTATGGCTACACCTTC
CDR3: CASKFRDYGYTF

size: NA
J: TRBJ2-3
D: TRBD2
V: TRBV7-8
DNA: TGTGCCAGCAGCTTAGTTTCGGTTCGCCCTACTAGCGGGAGCACAGATACGCAGTATTTT
CDR3: CASSLVSVRPTSGSTDTQYF

size: NA
J: TRBJ2-5
D: TRBD1
V: TRBV4-1
DNA: TGCGCCAGCAGCCGTCGAGGACCGGGACAGATGGAGACCCAGTACTTC
CDR3: CASSRRGPGQMETQYF

size: NA
J: TRBJ2-7
D: NA
V: TRBV7-2
DNA: TGTGCCAGCAGCTTAGGACATCAGCAGTACTTC
CDR3: CASSLGHQQYF

size: NA
J: TRBJ1-2
D: NA
V: TRBV28
DNA: TGTGCCAGCAGTTTTGGATCCACCCTGCGGAGTTTTGGGGGCTACACCTTC
CDR3: CASSFGSTLRSFGGYTF

size: NA
J: TRBJ2-3
D: TRBD1
V: TRBV5-6
DNA: TGTGCCAGCAGCTTGGGGGACAGGGGCACAGATACGCAGTATTTT
CDR3: CASSLGDRGTDTQYF

size: NA
J: TRBJ2-2
D: NA
V: TRBV18
DNA: TGTGCCAGCTCAGCACGACAGGAGGACACCGGGGAGCTGTTTTTT
CDR3: CASSARQEDTGELFF

size: once
J: TRBJ1-5
D: TRBD1
V: TRBV27
DNA: TGTGCCAGCAGTCGCGACAGGGGCGGTAGCAATCAGCCCCAGCATTTT
CDR3: CASSRDRGGSNQPQHF

size: NA
J: TRBJ2-1
D: NA
V: TRBV7-2
DNA: TGTGCCAGCAGCTTCTTACTAAATGAGCAGTTCTTC
CDR3: CASSFLLNEQFF

size: NA
J: TRBJ2-1
D: NA
V: TRBV7-8
DNA: TGTGCCAGCAGAAGAGGTAGGGAACCCTACAATGAGCAGTTCTTC
CDR3: CASRRGREPYNEQFF

size: NA
J: TRBJ1-2
D: TRBD1
V: TRBV27
DNA: TGTGCCAGCAGTAAGACAGGGAACTATGGCTACACCTTC
CDR3: CASSKTGNYGYTF

size: NA
J: TRBJ2-7
D: NA
V: TRBV9
DNA: TGTGCCAGCAGCACCCGGGGGACCTCCGAGCAGTACTTC
CDR3: CASSTRGTSEQYF

size: NA
J: TRBJ1-1
D: NA
V: TRBV28
DNA: TGTGCCAGCAGTTTGCACGTCGGGGTCACTGAAGCTTTCTTT
CDR3: CASSLHVGVTEAFF

size: NA
J: TRBJ2-7
D: NA
V: TRBV5-6
DNA: TGTGCCAGCAGCTTTGGCTACGAGCAGTACTTC
CDR3: CASSFGYEQYF

size: NA
J: TRBJ2-1
D: NA
V: TRBV18
DNA: TGTGCCAGCTCACCCTCGGACATAAACAATGAGCAGTTCTTC
CDR3: CASSPSDINNEQFF

size: NA
J: TRBJ2-5
D: NA
V: TRBV29-1
DNA: TGCAGCGTTGTTTTGGGGGGCGAGACCCAGTACTTC
CDR3: CSVVLGGETQYF

size: NA
J: TRBJ2-1
D: TRBD2
V: TRBV4-2
DNA: TGTGCCAGCAGTCTTATATCTGGGGCTAGCGGGTTTGAGCAGTTCTTC
CDR3: CASSLISGASGFEQFF

size: once
J: TRBJ2-7
D: TRBD1
V: TRBV19
DNA: TGTGCCAGTAGTCAACAGGGGTCAAACTACGAGCAGTACTTC
CDR3: CASSQQGSNYEQYF

size: once
J: TRBJ2-5
D: NA
V: TRBV7-3
DNA: TGTGCCAGCAGCCCACAGGTTCACGAGACCCAGTACTTC
CDR3: CASSPQVHETQYF